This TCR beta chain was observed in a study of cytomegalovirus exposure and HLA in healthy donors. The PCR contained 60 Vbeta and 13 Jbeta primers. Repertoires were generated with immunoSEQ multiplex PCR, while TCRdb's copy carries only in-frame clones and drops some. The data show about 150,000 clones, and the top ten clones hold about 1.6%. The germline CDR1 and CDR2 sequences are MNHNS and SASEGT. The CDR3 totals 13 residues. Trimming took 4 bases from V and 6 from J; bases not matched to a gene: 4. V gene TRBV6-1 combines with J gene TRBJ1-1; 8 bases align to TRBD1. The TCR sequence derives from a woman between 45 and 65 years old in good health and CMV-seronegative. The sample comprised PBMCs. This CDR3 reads CASSADRGPEAFF. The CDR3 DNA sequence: TGTGCCAGCAGTGCCGACAGGGGTCCTGAAGCTTTCTTT.